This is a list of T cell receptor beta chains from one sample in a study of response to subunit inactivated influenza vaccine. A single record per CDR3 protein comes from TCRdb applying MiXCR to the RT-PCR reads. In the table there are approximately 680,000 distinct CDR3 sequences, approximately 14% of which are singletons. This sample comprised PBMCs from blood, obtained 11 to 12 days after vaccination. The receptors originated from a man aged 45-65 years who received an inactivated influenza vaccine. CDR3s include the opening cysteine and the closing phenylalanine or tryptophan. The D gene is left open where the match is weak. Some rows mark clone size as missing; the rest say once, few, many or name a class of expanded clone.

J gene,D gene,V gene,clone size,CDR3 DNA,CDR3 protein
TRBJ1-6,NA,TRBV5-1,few,TGCGCCAGCAGCTTTGGGGGGATCTCCTATAATTCACCCCTCCACTTT,CASSFGGISYNSPLHF
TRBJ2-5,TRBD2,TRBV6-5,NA,TGTGCCAGCAGTTCCTCTAGCGGGGGTACCCAAGAGACCCAGTACTTC,CASSSSSGGTQETQYF
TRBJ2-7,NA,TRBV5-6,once,TGTGCCAGCACCGGGCGAGTCGTTTACGAGCAGTACTTC,CASTGRVVYEQYF
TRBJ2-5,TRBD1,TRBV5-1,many,TGCGCCAGCAGCTGGGGGGACAGGCCCCAAGAGACCCAGTACTTC,CASSWGDRPQETQYF
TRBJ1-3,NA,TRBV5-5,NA,TGTGCCAGCAGCGGCCGGGGTGGCTCTGGAAACACCATATATTTT,CASSGRGGSGNTIYF
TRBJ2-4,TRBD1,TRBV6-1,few,TGTGCCAGCAGTCCCATGGACAGGGGGGGACCCAAAAACATTCAGTACTTC,CASSPMDRGGPKNIQYF
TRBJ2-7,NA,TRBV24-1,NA,TGTGCCAGCAGGACCCCATACGAGCAGTACTTC,CASRTPYEQYF
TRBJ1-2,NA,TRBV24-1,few,TGTGCCACCAGTGTGGGGATCGGCTATGGCTACACCTTC,CATSVGIGYGYTF
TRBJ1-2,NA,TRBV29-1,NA,TGCAGCGTTGAATGGCCCGGCGGAACCTTC,CSVEWPGGTF
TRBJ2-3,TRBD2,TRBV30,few,TGTGCCTGGAGCTTTCCGGGACTAGGGGGCACAGATACGCAGTATTTT,CAWSFPGLGGTDTQYF
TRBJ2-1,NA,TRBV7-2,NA,TGTGCCAGCAGATTCACACAAAACAATGAGCAGTTCTTC,CASRFTQNNEQFF
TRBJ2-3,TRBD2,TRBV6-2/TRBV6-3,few,TGTGCCAGCAGTCCTATGGGACTAGGTGCAATGGATACGCAGTATTTT,CASSPMGLGAMDTQYF
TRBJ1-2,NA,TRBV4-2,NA,TGTGCCAGCAGCCAAGCTATCAGAGCTAACTATGGCTACACCTTC,CASSQAIRANYGYTF
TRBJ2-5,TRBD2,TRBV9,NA,TGTGCCAGCAGCGTAGAGGCTAGCGGACAAGAGACCCAGTACTTC,CASSVEASGQETQYF
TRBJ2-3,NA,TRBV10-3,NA,TGTGCCATCAGTGAGCGGGGGTCCGGCACAGATACGCAGTATTTT,CAISERGSGTDTQYF
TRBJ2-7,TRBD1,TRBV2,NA,TGTGCCAGCAAACCGGGACAGAGCTCCTACGAGCAGTACTTC,CASKPGQSSYEQYF
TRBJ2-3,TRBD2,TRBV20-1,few,TGCAGTGCGTCGCTAGCGGGAGGAAGTACAGATACGCAGTATTTT,CSASLAGGSTDTQYF
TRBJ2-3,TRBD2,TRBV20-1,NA,TGCAGTGCTTACGGGACTAGCGGGGGGGCAACTGATACGCAGTATTTT,CSAYGTSGGATDTQYF
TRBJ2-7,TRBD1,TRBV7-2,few,TGTGCCAGCAGCTTAGGGACAGGGGTGAACGAGCAGTACTTC,CASSLGTGVNEQYF
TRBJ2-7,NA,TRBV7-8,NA,TGTGCCAGCAGCTTAGATACAGGGTTTTCCTACGAGCAGTACTTC,CASSLDTGFSYEQYF